These 17 T cell receptor beta chains share one sample of origin, sequenced in a study of T-cell memory formation after mild COVID-19. TCRdb re-derived calls from the 5' RACE reads in MiXCR, one entry per CDR3 protein. This sample has about 350,000 distinct CDR3 sequences, with 20% to 25% found just once. Sequenced sample: PBMCs or a T cell subset sorted from them (not recorded which). The receptors come from a man aged 18 to 35 who had mild COVID-19 (a few samples of this study predate the infection). Cell type and time point are not known.

This clonotype was counted between two and nine times. This chain connects TRBV4-1 to TRBJ2-5, with D unresolved. V dropped 0 bases and J dropped 0 bases, with 2 bases sitting between them. This CDR3 contains 13 residues. Germline V gives CDR1 MGHRA, CDR2 YSYEKL. The CDR3 spells CASSQENQETQYF. The CDR3 bases are TGCGCCAGCAGCCAAGAAAACCAAGAGACCCAGTACTTC.

This clonotype was counted a few times. The chain carries TRBV6-1 and TRBJ2-7; tentatively, D is TRBD1 (6 bases). CDR3 length equals 13 residues. CDR1 is MNHNS, CDR2 SASEGT, per germline. Trimming removed 6 bases at V and 2 bases at J, with 11 bases between. CDR3 residues: CASSNRQAYEQYV. For the CDR3, the DNA is TGTGCCAGCAGCAACCGACAGGCCTACGAGCAGTACGTC.

The V and J genes are TRBV5-1 and TRBJ2-7; 9 bases map to TRBD1. Germline V gene lookup returns CDR1 SGHRS and CDR2 YFSETQ. V shed 2 bases and J 6 bases; nucleotides not matched to a gene: 3. The CDR3 covers 13 residues. The CDR3 coding sequence is TGCGCCAGCAGCTTAACAGGGGGCGGCGAGCAGTACTTC. This translates into CASSLTGGGEQYF.

This rearrangement joins TRBV6-1 to TRBJ2-7; no clear D. V was pared by 8 bases and J by 3 bases, with 14 bases between. The CDR3 is 13 amino acids. Germline CDR1 reads MNHNS; CDR2 reads SASEGT. The CDR3 loop is CASLDGYRYEQYV. Written as DNA, the CDR3 is TGTGCCAGCTTAGACGGCTACCGCTACGAGCAGTACGTC.

This clonotype came up a few times. CDR3 region: CASSAVYRVSYEQYF. The CDR3 nucleotides are TGCGCCAGCAGCGCGGTTTACAGAGTTTCCTACGAGCAGTACTTC. The chain joins TRBV5-1 to TRBJ2-7; D is uncertain. The CDR3 contains 15 residues. V lost 4 bases, J lost 1 base, and 15 bases lay in between. CDR1 is SGHRS and CDR2 is YFSETQ in the germline V gene.

This clonotype has only one observation. Since the CDR3 does not end with the conserved phenylalanine or tryptophan, this likely comes from a read error. It is unclear where the CDR3 begins or ends on the DNA, so no DNA is shown, and the CDR3 is as TCRdb lists it. The rearrangement joins TRBV11-2 to TRBJ2-3; the table's TRBD2 call for D was not verified on the DNA. CDR1 SGHAT and CDR2 FQNNGV come from the germline V gene. The CDR3 has 11 amino acids, counting both end residues. This CDR3 is CASSFGLVESI.

This clonotype was picked up a small number of times. The chain couples TRBV4-3 to TRBJ1-2; D is ambiguous. Germline V gene lookup returns CDR1 LGHNA and CDR2 YSLEER. The length of the CDR3 is 13 residues. V was shortened by 1 base and J by 6 bases, with 9 bases between the two germline ends. The CDR3 here is CASSQVGVDGYTF. The CDR3 DNA reads TGCGCCAGCAGCCAAGTCGGGGTCGATGGCTACACCTTC.

The rearrangement links TRBV6-5 to TRBJ2-5; 9 nucleotides match TRBD2. This CDR3 is built from 14 residues. In germline, CDR1 is MNHEY, CDR2 SVGAGI. V trimming: 5 bases; J trimming: 4 bases; junction bases outside the gene matches: 5. The CDR3 DNA is TGTGCCAGCAGTGCGGGGGGGCCGCGAGAGACCCAGTACTTC. As protein: CASSAGGPRETQYF.

The chain has TRBV27 and TRBJ1-2, with D perhaps matching TRBD1 (6 bases). CDR3 length: 14 amino acids. Germline V gives CDR1 MNHEY, CDR2 SMNVEV (reference sequence). The germline V and J ends were trimmed by 5 bases and 5 bases, with 15 bases remaining between them. The CDR3 here is CASSPGGIGYGYTF. The CDR3 nucleotides read TGTGCCAGCAGTCCTGGGGGCATTGGGTATGGCTACACCTTC.

V is TRBV7-9 and J is TRBJ1-2; perhaps TRBD1 as D (5 bases). Germline V gives CDR1 SEHNR, CDR2 FQNEAQ (reference sequence). CDR3 length equals 13 residues. V was pared by 6 bases and J by 7 bases, with 15 bases between. In DNA form, the CDR3 reads TGTGCCAGCAGGTCGGGGCCAGGCGGTGGCTACACCTTC. Translation gives CASRSGPGGGYTF.

This clonotype was recorded many times. The chain recombines TRBV7-9 with TRBJ2-2; no firm D call. Germline V gene data show CDR1 as SEHNR and CDR2 as FQNEAQ (reference sequence). This CDR3 region has 13 residues. Trimming took off 0 bases at V and 13 bases at J, with 12 bases between the two ends. CDR3 DNA sequence: TGTGCCAGCAGCTTAGCGCGAATGGGTGTGCTGTTTTTT. Translating gives CASSLARMGVLFF.

V usage is TRBV7-6 and J usage is TRBJ2-3; 14 bases are shared with TRBD2. The CDR3 is 18 residues long. After removal of 5 bases from V and 0 bases from J, the junction contained 7 bases not matched to a gene. The germline V gene has CDR1 SGHVS and CDR2 FNYEAQ. The CDR3 reads CASSGLAGGLTSTDTQYF. CDR3 sequence (DNA): TGTGCCAGCAGCGGACTAGCGGGGGGACTAACTAGCACAGATACGCAGTATTTT.

In DNA form, the CDR3 reads TGTGCCAGCAGCTTACGTAGCGGGGATTACAATGAGCAGTTCTTC. This encodes CASSLRSGDYNEQFF. The chain is built from TRBV11-2 and TRBJ2-1, with 8 bases aligning to TRBD2. Germline assignment: CDR1 SGHAT and CDR2 FQNNGV. V lost 2 bases and J lost 4; bases outside the gene matches: 4. The CDR3 runs 15 residues.

This clonotype was counted between two and nine times. The J gene is TRBJ2-5, the V gene TRBV6-5; the D call may be TRBD1 or TRBD2 (5 bases each). This CDR3 is built from 15 residues. The germline gives CDR1 MNHEY, CDR2 SVGAGI. Trimming took off 0 bases at V and 1 base at J, with 9 bases between the two ends. Here the CDR3 DNA reads TGTGCCAGCAGTTACTCGTCGGGGACCCAAGAGACCCAGTACTTC. This translates into CASSYSSGTQETQYF.

J is TRBJ1-2 and V is TRBV30; 9 bases match TRBD1. Unmatched junction bases numbered 16, after V lost 4 bases and J lost 7 bases. The CDR3 length is 16 residues. Germline CDR1 reads GTSNPN; CDR2 reads SVGIG (reference sequence). The CDR3 DNA reads as TGTGCCTGGAAACCGGGACAGGGATATCCCTACTTTGGCTACACCTTC. Translating it yields CAWKPGQGYPYFGYTF.

Only a few counts were recorded for this clonotype. This chain links TRBV12-3 or TRBV12-4 with TRBJ2-1; TRBD1 matches at 7 bases. Trimming cost V 8 bases and J 5 bases; bases outside gene matches: 6. This CDR3 has 13 amino acids. This chain's CDR3 is CASETGMDNEQFF. The CDR3 DNA is TGTGCCAGCGAGACAGGGATGGACAATGAGCAGTTCTTC.

This clonotype has just a few counts. The V gene is TRBV2, the J gene TRBJ2-2, with D tentatively TRBD1 or TRBD2 (6 bases each). V dropped 4 bases and J dropped 4 bases, with 22 bases sitting between them. The CDR3 loop spans 18 amino acids. CDR1 SNHLY and CDR2 FYNNEI come from the germline V gene. The CDR3 DNA is TGTGCCAGCAGTGCGAGGGGGGTGCTCCTTCCTGGCACCGGGGAGCTGTTTTTT. Translation gives CASSARGVLLPGTGELFF.